This record looks at one T cell receptor (beta chain) sequence and its context. Its antigen is still unknown. Germline assignment: CDR1 PRHDT and CDR2 FYEKMQ (reference sequence). V trimming: 5 bases; J trimming: 5 bases; junction bases outside the gene matches: 8. The CDR3 loop spans 16 amino acids. These data are taken from a study of shared clonotypes between healthy human individuals. Whole-study findings and limits: Having only a few donors restricted how much genetic and exposure-history diversity was captured. Non-shared clonotypes had lower generation probabilities than clonotypes shared by all four sorted-subset donors. Sample collection involved blood only; tissue repertoires are likely different.

Some clones are missing from TCRdb's copy, which holds only in-frame ones; the method was immunoSEQ multiplex PCR. Here the sample spans about 2.4 million clones, 90% to 95% being singletons. Investigators divided CD4+ cells into CD45RA+ naive and CD45RA-negative memory subsets. The specimen was naive CD4+ T cells from PBMCs. Subset denoted: CD45RA+ positively selected. The receptor was isolated from a young man in good health. Some clones in this sample may be carry-over from other donors' samples. The rearrangement links TRBV13 to TRBJ2-2; 10 nucleotides match TRBD2. CDR3 DNA: TGTGCCAGCAGCGGAGGCCCTAGCGGGAGAACCGGGGAGCTGTTTTTT. Residues: CASSGGPSGRTGELFF.